This T cell receptor beta chain is drawn from a study of T cell responses to AZD1222 COVID-19 vaccine. Trimming pared 2 bases from V and 12 bases from J, leaving 14 bases between. Germline V gene data show CDR1 as GTSNPN and CDR2 as SVGIG (reference sequence). CDR3 length: 13 amino acids. As regards this clone: Its antigen is not known.

Overall study findings and caveats: As reported, nearly half of all spike-specific TCRs target variant regions that are unmutated. There were vaccine-associated CD4 TCRs across spike, dominant at 160-218 and 743-854.

Libraries were prepared by immunoSEQ multiplex PCR; TCRdb keeps only in-frame clonotypes and omits some of them. Seen here are about 160,000 clones, 75% to 95% observed once, and the top ten hold around 4%. The source material was peripheral blood, sampled on day 0 of AZD1222 vaccination. The genes are TRBV30 and TRBJ2-6; D unclear. This clonotype was sampled from an adult in good health. CDR3 nucleotide sequence: TGTGCCTGGAGTCCCACACGACCTCCCGTCCTGACTTTC. Protein: CAWSPTRPPVLTF.